One sample yielded the 17 T cell receptor beta chains listed below, sequenced in a study of T cells and Merkel cell carcinoma outcomes. Assay used: immunoSEQ multiplex PCR; TCRdb lists only in-frame clones, some missing. This table holds over 1,500 clones, over 90% found once. The sequencing sample was made of tumor tissue from Merkel cell carcinoma. The receptors stem from a human donor with Merkel cell carcinoma.

V gene TRBV6-5 combines with J gene TRBJ1-1; possible D gene TRBD1, 6 bases. The CDR3 is 12 residues long. CDR1 MNHEY and CDR2 SVGAGI come from the germline V gene. Trimming cost V 5 bases and J 6 bases, with 10 bases left between them. The CDR3 coding sequence is TGTGCCAGCAGTCTACAGGGAGCTGAAGCTTTCTTT. Its translation: CASSLQGAEAFF.

The chain employs TRBV28 and TRBJ2-6; TRBD2 might be the D (5 bases). The CDR3 loop spans 17 amino acids. Trimming removed 6 bases at V and 0 bases at J, with 15 bases between. Germline V gives CDR1 MDHEN, CDR2 SYDVKM. The CDR3 spells CASSIRGLSSGANVLTF. In DNA, the CDR3 is TGTGCCAGCAGCATACGAGGGCTAAGCTCTGGGGCCAACGTCCTGACTTTC.

This sequence joins TRBV13 and TRBJ2-7; D gene uncertain. The CDR3 extends over 15 amino acids. Germline CDR1 reads PRHDT; CDR2 reads FYEKMQ (reference sequence). V was clipped by 7 bases and J by 6 bases, with 22 bases between them. The CDR3 protein is CASTIAGSGGTEQYF. CDR3 DNA: TGTGCCAGCACCATCGCAGGCTCCGGCGGAACCGAGCAGTACTTC.

V usage is TRBV5-1 and J usage is TRBJ2-5, with D unclear. V was shortened by 0 bases and J by 0 bases, with 9 bases between the two germline ends. The CDR3 runs 15 residues. CDR1 and CDR2 (germline): SGHRS, YFSETQ. This CDR3 is CASSLDFLYQETQYF. DNA of the CDR3: TGCGCCAGCAGCTTGGACTTTTTGTACCAAGAGACCCAGTACTTC.

This chain joins TRBV7-9 and TRBJ2-1; D unclear. CDR3 length: 14 amino acids. V lost 1 base and J 5 bases, leaving 9 bases between the germline ends. Per the germline V gene, CDR1 is SEHNR and CDR2 is FQNEAQ (reference sequence). CDR3 nucleotides: TGTGCCAGCAGCTTAGTGAGTGCGGACAATGAGCAGTTCTTC. Translating gives CASSLVSADNEQFF.

V is TRBV6-5 and J is TRBJ2-2; 10 bases are a match to TRBD2. The junction had 8 bases not matched to a gene; V was cut back by 6 bases and J by 7 bases. CDR1 and CDR2 from the germline V gene are MNHEY and SVGAGI. There are 15 residues in the CDR3. The CDR3 DNA reads as TGTGCCAGCAGACCCAGCGGGAGGGCCGACGGGGAGCTGTTTTTT. It yields the protein CASRPSGRADGELFF.

The chain recombines TRBV6-5 with TRBJ1-1; D is possibly TRBD1 (5 bases). CDR3 size: 15 residues. Germline V gene lookup returns CDR1 MNHEY and CDR2 SVGAGI. V lost 3 bases to trimming and J lost 4 bases, with 15 bases between them. The CDR3 sequence is CASSYSAGRGTEAFF. DNA for the CDR3: TGTGCCAGCAGTTATTCCGCAGGGAGGGGCACTGAAGCTTTCTTT.

The chain employs TRBV15 and TRBJ1-5; D not certain. V lost 0 bases to trimming and J lost 7 bases, with 10 bases between them. Looked up from germline, CDR1 is LNHNV and CDR2 is YYDKDF (reference sequence). The CDR3 is made up of 14 amino acids. In DNA form, the CDR3 reads TGTGCCACCAGCAGAGATGACGGACGCCAGCCCCAGCATTTT. Translated, it gives CATSRDDGRQPQHF. Full variable domain (rest looked up from reference TRBV15 and TRBJ1-5): DAMVIQNPRYQVTQFGKPVTLSCSQTLNHNVMYWYQQKSSQAPKLLFHYYDKDFNNEADTPDNFQSRRPNTSFCFLDIRSPGLGDTAMYLCATSRDDGRQPQHFGDGTRLSIL.

V gene TRBV7-3 combines with J gene TRBJ2-2, with 7 bases identical to TRBD2. Trimming took 5 bases from V and 6 from J; bases not matched to a gene: 6. Germline CDR1 and CDR2: SGHTA and FQGTGA. The CDR3 is 14 residues long. The CDR3: CASSPKGGPGELFF. The CDR3, as DNA: TGTGCCAGCAGCCCAAAGGGAGGGCCCGGGGAGCTGTTTTTT. Full variable domain (rest looked up from reference TRBV7-3 and TRBJ2-2): GAGVSQTPSNKVTEKGKYVELRCDPISGHTALYWYRQSLGQGPEFLIYFQGTGAADDSGLPNDRFFAVRPEGSVSTLKIQRTERGDSAVYLCASSPKGGPGELFFGEGSRLTVL.

The chain recombines TRBV5-4 with TRBJ2-7; D not resolved. Trimming removed 4 bases at V and 3 bases at J, with 23 bases between. The CDR3 extends over 17 amino acids. The germline gives CDR1 SGHNT, CDR2 YYREEE (reference sequence). The CDR3 sequence: CASSPRLAIPGNYEQYF. The CDR3 coding sequence is TGTGCCAGCAGCCCGCGCCTCGCGATTCCCGGCAACTACGAGCAGTACTTC.

The chain is built from TRBV27 and TRBJ2-4; TRBD1 or TRBD2 may be the D gene (6 bases each). Trimming removed 2 bases at V and 3 bases at J, with 11 bases between. The germline CDR1 and CDR2 sequences are MNHEY and SMNVEV (reference sequence). The CDR3 covers 15 residues. In nucleotides, the CDR3 is TGTGCCAGCAGTTTACGGGGGCGAGGCAAAAACATTCAGTACTTC. Encoded protein: CASSLRGRGKNIQYF.

This clone was observed a handful of times. The chain combines TRBV19 with TRBJ2-1, with 10 bases aligning to TRBD2. Germline loops: CDR1 LNHDA, CDR2 SQIVND (reference sequence). V trimming: 5 bases; J trimming: 1 base; junction bases outside the gene matches: 5. CDR3 size: 16 residues. This CDR3 is CASSLTAGGSYNEQFF. CDR3 nucleotide sequence: TGTGCCAGTAGTCTCACAGCGGGGGGGTCCTACAATGAGCAGTTCTTC.

This clone occurred once. The CDR3 reads CAISGGHSGTKSDEQFF. The CDR3 region has the DNA TGTGCCATCAGTGGCGGACACTCCGGGACTAAAAGCGATGAGCAGTTCTTC. The V call is TRBV10-3, the J call TRBJ2-1; 7 nucleotides agree with TRBD2. The CDR3 length is 17 residues. Germline lookup yields CDR1 ENHRY and CDR2 SYGVKD. V lost 4 bases to trimming and J lost 8 bases; unmatched junction nucleotides: 17.

This sequence joins TRBV28 and TRBJ2-1; no reliable D call. Germline assignment: CDR1 MDHEN and CDR2 SYDVKM. This CDR3 comprises 12 residues. V shed 6 bases and J shed 10 bases, with 13 bases lying between them. As DNA, the CDR3 is TGTGCCAGCAGCCCTCCCGGCAGCGAGCAGTTCTTC. This codes for CASSPPGSEQFF.

The chain recombines TRBV7-8 with TRBJ1-1, with D perhaps TRBD1 (6 bases). Germline CDR1 and CDR2: SGHVS and FQNEAQ. The CDR3 consists of 16 residues. The V end was cut by 5 bases, the J end by 1 base, with 17 bases between. This chain's CDR3 is CASSPAGHLANTEAFF. CDR3 DNA sequence: TGTGCCAGCAGCCCGGCGGGACACTTGGCGAACACTGAAGCTTTCTTT.

The chain couples TRBV7-3 to TRBJ2-3, with D possibly being TRBD2 (6 bases). The CDR3 sequence is 15 residues long. Germline lookup yields CDR1 SGHTA and CDR2 FQGTGA. Trimming removed 4 bases at V and 2 bases at J, with 13 bases between. The DNA of the CDR3 is TGTGCCAGCAGCTCTGGGGGGTTTGACACAGATACGCAGTATTTT. Its protein product is CASSSGGFDTDTQYF.

The V and J genes are TRBV12-2 and TRBJ1-1; the DNA was not used to check the table's D call, TRBD1. TRBV12-2 is a listed pseudogene. This CDR3 is built from 14 residues. CDR3 sequence (DNA): TGTGCAAGTCGCCCCAGGGGCGGCCGTGAGATGGCTTTCTTT. This gives the protein CASRPRGGREMAFF.